This note documents a single T cell receptor beta chain sequence. This clone showed up just a few times. Its cognate antigen has yet to be identified. The record has no base qualities; no much larger clone is one base away. This specimen belongs to a study of cytomegalovirus exposure and HLA in healthy donors (dated 2017 in TCRdb). Regarding the study in general: In an earlier analysis of under 600 of the donors, around 300 Gb of sequence data and 90 million to 120 million unique TCR beta sequences from about 180 million T cells were reported. Around 330 gigabases of sequencing data and around 85 million unique TCR sequences made up an early release that covered approximately 620 HLA-typed donors. Of the approximately 400 genotyped donors, 65% to 90% were placed in the genetic ancestry cluster associated with self-reported Caucasian donors. The aim of the study was to test whether cataloging public T cell receptors could identify signatures of past pathogen exposure. The T cell repertoires of 666 subjects were profiled by immunosequencing and related to cytomegalovirus serostatus. Besides the first cohort of approximately 710 subjects, a separate validation cohort made up of 120 or so different subjects was used. To predict cytomegalovirus infection status, the study combined high-throughput TCR immunosequencing, statistical association of individual TCRs with disease status, and machine learning. In a later analysis, previously published TCR beta repertoires from several hundred donors were re-analyzed and high-resolution HLA genotyping was added so that TCR occurrence patterns could be studied. In the later analysis, no new phenotypic data were used to find candidate immune exposures; instead, reliance was placed on TCR beta sequences and their occurrence across donors. To decide whether each TCR beta V gene segment behaved as functional or pseudogenic, an earlier analysis of fewer than 750 of the donors relied on high-throughput TCR beta sequencing. Donor age, sex, ethnicity and CMV serostatus were collected together with the repertoire data. Genome-wide SNP genotypes for about three fifths of the 666 donors were used in a later genetic analysis, which treated that subset as a discovery cohort. Every discovery cohort repertoire had been produced on one sequencing platform. HLA typing included class I and class II loci at four-digit resolution. Typing coverage differed by locus: A, B, C, DRB1 and DQB1 were typed in about 620-630 donors, DQA1 in about 550, DPA1 in approximately 600, and DPB1 in 450 to 480. A handful of DR-DQ haplotypes were handled as single units for association and clustering because linkage in the cohort was strong. On average, 235,054 unique TCR beta nucleotide sequences were sequenced per donor among 398 genotyped donors of the cohort, with roughly a sixth of those sequences being non-productive. What the authors observed across the whole study: Linkage disequilibrium might explain the correlated functional status among segregating V segments, but an unknown experimental factor could not be excluded. In a later analysis, several top co-occurrence clusters were reported to appear linked to parvovirus B19, influenza, CMV and Epstein-Barr virus. Immune exposure information for the cohort was limited to CMV serostatus. According to a later analysis, TCR association rates differed among HLA loci, with DRB1 alleles showing the most associated TCRs and HLA-C alleles showing the fewest. A further reported finding was that TCR beta sequences accurately predicted the HLA-A and HLA-B alleles for most subjects in the first cohort. Strong co-occurrence of HLA alleles, especially DR and DQ, made assigning TCR associations to individual alleles difficult. A later analysis associated 15,000 to 20,000 TCR beta sequences with specific HLA alleles at a false discovery rate of 0.05. In a later analysis, HLA-associated TCR beta chains were found to be more clonally expanded and to have lower generation probabilities than equally common non-associated chains. The earlier analysis of fewer than 750 of the donors excluded roughly 17 rarely observed V segments, including chromosome 9 orphons, because counts were too low. The study listed approximately 150 TCR beta chains as associated with cytomegalovirus. Only TCR beta chains were sequenced in this cohort, and the absence of alpha or paired-chain data limited detectable features. Broadly in line with IMGT annotations, most TCR beta V segments showed up in productive rearrangements about 90% or about 30% of the time in an earlier analysis of some 590 of the donors. Because some donors lacked HLA typing at each locus, the association tests relied only on the typed subset. Three of the identified cytomegalovirus-associated TCR beta chains were confirmed in vitro to be specific for cytomegalovirus antigens. Some IMGT-functional V segments, including TRBV6-2 and TRBV6-3, could not be told apart with the 87-base-pair reads, so those segments were excluded. The authors suggested that the approach could potentially be generalized to other disease states and immunological phenotypes. V-gene and J-gene trimming of TCR beta chains was associated with a missense DCLRE1C variant in a later genetic analysis, and the association was replicated in an independent cohort. According to a later genetic analysis, donors in an Asian-associated ancestry cluster had fewer N-insertions in productive TCRs than the roughly 660-donor mean. A later analysis found that most CMV-associated TCR beta chains appeared HLA-restricted, with HLA associations seemingly driven largely by CMV exposure. Cytomegalovirus status was reported to be diagnosed by the classifier with high specificity and sensitivity in both the original and validation cohorts. Across donors, most TCR sequences were observed very rarely, whereas some public TCRs were present in many individuals. A cluster of highly shared sequence variants was judged likely to represent a technical artifact of the sequencing pipeline. Sequencing depth was assumed to be roughly uniform across donors in the presence/absence analyses, though that assumption may not hold.

The cohort was made up of about 610 healthy bone marrow donors. Cohort members were all nominally healthy when sampled, although unrecorded immune exposures were likely present. The donor was CMV seropositive and belonged to the group of 250 to 300 seropositive cohort members. A peripheral blood sample was provided by each donor, and peripheral blood mononuclear cells were used for TCR beta sequencing. Genomic DNA was extracted from the blood cell samples with the Qiagen DNeasy Blood Extraction Kit. The library was generated by the immunoSEQ multiplex PCR assay. The multiplex PCR relied on a mix of 60 forward primers for TCR Vbeta segments and 13 reverse primers for TCR Jbeta segments. Amplification of the CDR3 region of rearranged TCR beta genes was performed with a multiplex PCR assay on genomic DNA. The Illumina HiSeq System was used to sequence the amplified TCR beta libraries as 87-base-pair reads. The study's own analysis went as follows. Across the 500 to 850 repertoires, a later analysis counted 60 million to 90 million unique TCR beta chains, around 10 million of which were shared by at least two donors. To remove PCR and sequencing errors, raw reads were error-corrected and collapsed into unique sequences using a nearest-neighbor algorithm that merged closely related sequences. Alignment of CDR3 sequences to IMGT reference sequences was used to assign V, D and J gene segments. For a sequence to be retained, a match of at least six nucleotides was required to both a V gene segment and a J gene segment. Rearrangements were classified as productive when the CDR3 lacked stop codons and remained in frame with V and J, and all other rearrangements were classified as non-productive. Following IMGT convention, CDR3 was defined as the stretch from the second conserved V-encoded cysteine to the conserved J-encoded phenylalanine. The earlier analysis of 587 of the donors excluded any sequence lacking an unambiguous match to a single V gene segment. An earlier analysis of fewer than 750 of the donors called V segments functional above 56.7% productive rearrangements and segregating when the between-donor standard deviation exceeded 5%. A statistical classification framework was built to diagnose cytomegalovirus status from the catalog of TCR beta chain sequences. V and J gene assignment, in a later analysis, came from comparing TCR nucleotide sequences with IMGT/GENE-DB human TR gene sequences. Using the TCRdist pipeline, a later analysis assigned CDR3 sequences along with most-parsimonious VDJ recombination scenarios. In a later analysis, each TCR beta chain was defined by its CDR3 amino acid sequence together with its V-gene family, and reads lacking a unique V-gene family were excluded. To address suspected cross-contamination and a sequencing artifact, a later analysis removed a few hundred highly shared, low-generation-probability nucleotide sequences. In a later analysis, a clonal expansion index for each public chain was calculated from normalized within-repertoire ranks of inferred template counts. In a later analysis, generation probabilities were computed with a VDJ recombination model fitted to out-of-frame rearrangements, and the resulting probabilities were checked against IGoR. Hypergeometric tests were used in a later analysis to score TCR-TCR, TCR-HLA and TCR-CMV co-occurrence, with a repertoire-size bias correction applied to the TCR pairs. False discovery rates were estimated in a later analysis by permuting HLA or CMV assignments 20 times. In a later analysis, co-occurring TCRs were grouped using DBSCAN, and TCRdist sequence similarity was added for clustering within HLA-allele-positive subsets. Repertoires with fewer than 30,000 or more than 120,000 public chains, plus five repertoires with anomalous nucleotide sharing, were excluded from co-occurrence clustering. Imported from immuneACCESS, the table was reduced by TCRdb to in-frame sequences with V and J called. These copies leave out some clones; in studies compared against another copy, an unresolved V gene accounts for under half, and the cause of the remainder is not known. V, J and clone size reflect that table, while D and trimming were determined from the DNA. Counted in this sample were about 160,000 clones; about four fifths of them appeared once. The ten largest clones capture approximately 8% of the sample.

Counted from cysteine to phenylalanine, this CDR3 has 15 amino acids. Of all the DNA, just the CDR3 is kept, 45 bases in frame from base 1. CDR1 KGHSH and CDR2 LQKENI are derived from the germline V gene. The junction shows trimming of 3 bases on V and 3 bases on J, and the gene matches do not reach 5 bases of it. The chain uses TRBV18 and TRBJ1-5, and TRBD1 matches 7 of the central bases. This receptor was identified in a male donor in good health and CMV-seropositive. The sequenced sample was PBMCs. The nucleotide sequence is given as TGTGCCAGCTCACCTAGGACAGGTACCAATCAGCCCCAGCATTTT. Translated, it gives CASSPRTGTNQPQHF.